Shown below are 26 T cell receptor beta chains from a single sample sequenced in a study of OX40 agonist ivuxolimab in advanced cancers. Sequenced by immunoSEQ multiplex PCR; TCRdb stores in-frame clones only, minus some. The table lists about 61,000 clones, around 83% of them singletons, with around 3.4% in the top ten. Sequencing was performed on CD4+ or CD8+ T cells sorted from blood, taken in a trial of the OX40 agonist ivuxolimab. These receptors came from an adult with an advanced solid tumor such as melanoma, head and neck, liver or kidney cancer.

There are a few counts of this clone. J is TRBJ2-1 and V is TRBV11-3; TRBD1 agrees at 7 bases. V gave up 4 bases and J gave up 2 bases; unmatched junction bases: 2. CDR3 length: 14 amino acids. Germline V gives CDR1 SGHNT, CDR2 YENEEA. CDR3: CASSSGQAYNEQFF. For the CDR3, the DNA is TGTGCCAGCAGCTCTGGACAGGCCTACAATGAGCAGTTCTTC.

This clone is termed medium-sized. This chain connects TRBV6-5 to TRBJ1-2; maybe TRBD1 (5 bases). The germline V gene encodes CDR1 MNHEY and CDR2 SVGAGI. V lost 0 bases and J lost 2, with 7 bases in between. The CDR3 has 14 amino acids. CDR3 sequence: CASSYSAGNYGYTF. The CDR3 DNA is TGTGCCAGCAGTTACTCGGCAGGGAACTATGGCTACACCTTC.

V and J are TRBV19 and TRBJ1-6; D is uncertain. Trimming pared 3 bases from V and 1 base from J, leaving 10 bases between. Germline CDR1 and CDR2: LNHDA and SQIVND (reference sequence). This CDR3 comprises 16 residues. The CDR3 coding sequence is TGTGCCAGTAGTATGGCCTGGGGTTCCTATAATTCACCCCTCCACTTT. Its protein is CASSMAWGSYNSPLHF.

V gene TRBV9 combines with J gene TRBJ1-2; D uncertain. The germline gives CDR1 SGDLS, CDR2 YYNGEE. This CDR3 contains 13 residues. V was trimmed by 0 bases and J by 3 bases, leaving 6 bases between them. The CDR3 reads CASSVVADYGYTF. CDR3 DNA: TGTGCCAGCAGCGTAGTCGCGGACTATGGCTACACCTTC.

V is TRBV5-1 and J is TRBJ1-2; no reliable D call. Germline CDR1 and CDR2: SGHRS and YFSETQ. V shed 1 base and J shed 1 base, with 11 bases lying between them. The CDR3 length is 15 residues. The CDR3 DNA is TGCGCCAGCAGCTTGTCAGGCAGCATTAACTATGGCTACACCTTC. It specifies CASSLSGSINYGYTF. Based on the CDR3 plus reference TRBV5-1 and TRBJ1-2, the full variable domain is KAGVTQTPRYLIKTRGQQVTLSCSPISGHRSVSWYQQTPGQGLQFLFEYFSETQRNKGNFPGRFSGRQFSNSRSEMNVSTLELGDSALYLCASSLSGSINYGYTFGSGTRLTVV.

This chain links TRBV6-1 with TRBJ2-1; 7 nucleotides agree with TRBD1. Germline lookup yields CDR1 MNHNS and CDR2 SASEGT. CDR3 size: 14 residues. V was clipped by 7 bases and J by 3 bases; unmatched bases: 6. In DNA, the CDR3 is TGTGCCAGCACCATGACAGGGTACTACAATGAGCAGTTCTTC. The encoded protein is CASTMTGYYNEQFF.

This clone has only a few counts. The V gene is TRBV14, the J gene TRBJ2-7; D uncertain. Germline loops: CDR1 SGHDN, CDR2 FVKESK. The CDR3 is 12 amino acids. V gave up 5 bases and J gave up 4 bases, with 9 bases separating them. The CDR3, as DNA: TGTGCCAGCAGCAACAGCGTTTACGAGCAGTACTTC. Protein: CASSNSVYEQYF. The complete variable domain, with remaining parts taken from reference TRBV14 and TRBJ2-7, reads EAGVTQFPSHSVIEKGQTVTLRCDPISGHDNLYWYRRVMGKEIKFLLHFVKESKQDESGMPNNRFLAERTGGTYSTLKVQPAELEDSGVYFCASSNSVYEQYFGPGTRLTVT.

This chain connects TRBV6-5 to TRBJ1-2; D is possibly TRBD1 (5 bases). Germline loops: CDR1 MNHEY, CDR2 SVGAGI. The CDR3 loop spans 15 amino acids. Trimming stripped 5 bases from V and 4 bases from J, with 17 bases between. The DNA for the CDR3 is TGTGCCAGCAGTCCCACTTTGGGGGGGACCTATGGCTACACCTTC. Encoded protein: CASSPTLGGTYGYTF.

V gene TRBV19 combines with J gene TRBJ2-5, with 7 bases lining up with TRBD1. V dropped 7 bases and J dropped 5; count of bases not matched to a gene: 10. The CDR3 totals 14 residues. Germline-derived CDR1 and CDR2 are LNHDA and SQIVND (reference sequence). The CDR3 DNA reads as TGTGCCAGTACAGTGACAGGGAATCCCGAGACCCAGTACTTC. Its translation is CASTVTGNPETQYF.

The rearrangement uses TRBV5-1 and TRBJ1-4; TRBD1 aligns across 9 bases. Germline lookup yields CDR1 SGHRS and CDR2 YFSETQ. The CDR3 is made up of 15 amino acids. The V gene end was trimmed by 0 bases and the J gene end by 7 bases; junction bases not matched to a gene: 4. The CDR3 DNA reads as TGCGCCAGCAGCTTGGCCGGGACAGGGCCTGAAAAACTGTTTTTT. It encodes CASSLAGTGPEKLFF.

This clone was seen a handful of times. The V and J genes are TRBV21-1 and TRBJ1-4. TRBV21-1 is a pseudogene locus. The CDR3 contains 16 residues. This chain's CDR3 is CASSKAGSRNSEKLFF. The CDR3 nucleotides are TGTGCCAGCAGCAAAGCGGGAAGTCGAAACAGTGAAAAACTGTTTTTT.

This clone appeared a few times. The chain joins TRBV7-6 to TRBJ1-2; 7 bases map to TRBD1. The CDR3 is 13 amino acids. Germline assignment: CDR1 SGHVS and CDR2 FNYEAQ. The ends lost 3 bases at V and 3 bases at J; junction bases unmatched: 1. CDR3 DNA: TGTGCCAGCAGCTTCACAGGGGACTATGGCTACACCTTC. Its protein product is CASSFTGDYGYTF.

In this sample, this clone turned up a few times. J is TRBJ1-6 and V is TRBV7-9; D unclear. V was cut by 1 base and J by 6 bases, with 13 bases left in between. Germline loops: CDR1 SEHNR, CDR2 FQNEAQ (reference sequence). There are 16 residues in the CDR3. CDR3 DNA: TGTGCCAGCAGCTTAGGCTGGGCAGGCAGTAATTCACCCCTCCACTTT. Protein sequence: CASSLGWAGSNSPLHF.

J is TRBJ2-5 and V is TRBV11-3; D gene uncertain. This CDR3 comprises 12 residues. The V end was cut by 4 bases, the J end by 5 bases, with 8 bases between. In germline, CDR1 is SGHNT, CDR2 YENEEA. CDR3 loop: CASSYPGETQYF. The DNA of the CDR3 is TGTGCCAGCAGCTACCCAGGCGAGACCCAGTACTTC.

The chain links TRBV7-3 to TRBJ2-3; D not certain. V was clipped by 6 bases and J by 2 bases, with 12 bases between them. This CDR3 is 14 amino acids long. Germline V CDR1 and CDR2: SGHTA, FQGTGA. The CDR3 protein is CASRELPSTDTQYF. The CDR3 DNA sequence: TGTGCCAGCAGGGAGTTGCCGTCCACAGATACGCAGTATTTT.

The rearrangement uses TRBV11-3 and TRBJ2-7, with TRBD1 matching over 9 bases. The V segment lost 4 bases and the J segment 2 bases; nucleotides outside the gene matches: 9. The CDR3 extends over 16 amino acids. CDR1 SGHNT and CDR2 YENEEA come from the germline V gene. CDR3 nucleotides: TGTGCCAGCAGCTCATACGGACAGGGGAGCACCTACGAGCAGTACTTC. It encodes CASSSYGQGSTYEQYF. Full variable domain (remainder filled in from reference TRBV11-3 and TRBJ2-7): EAGVVQSPRYKIIEKKQPVAFWCNPISGHNTLYWYLQNLGQGPELLIRYENEEAVDDSQLPKDRFSAERLKGVDSTLKIQPAELGDSAVYLCASSSYGQGSTYEQYFGPGTRLTVT.

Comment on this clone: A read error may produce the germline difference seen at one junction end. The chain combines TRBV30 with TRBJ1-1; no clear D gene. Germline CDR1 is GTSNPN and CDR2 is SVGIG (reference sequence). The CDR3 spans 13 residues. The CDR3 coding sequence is TGTGCCTGGAGTGTACGGCTGAACGCTGAAGCTTTCTTT. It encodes CAWSVRLNAEAFF.

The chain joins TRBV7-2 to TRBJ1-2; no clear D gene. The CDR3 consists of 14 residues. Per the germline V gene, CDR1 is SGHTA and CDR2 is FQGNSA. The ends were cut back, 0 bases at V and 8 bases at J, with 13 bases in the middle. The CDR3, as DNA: TGTGCCAGCAGCTTAGCGGAAGACGCAGGCGGCTACACCTTC. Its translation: CASSLAEDAGGYTF.

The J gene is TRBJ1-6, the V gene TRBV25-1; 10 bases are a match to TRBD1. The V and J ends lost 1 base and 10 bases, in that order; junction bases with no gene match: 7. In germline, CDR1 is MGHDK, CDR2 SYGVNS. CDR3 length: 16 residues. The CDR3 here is CASSEFGTGVSSPLHF. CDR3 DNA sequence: TGTGCCAGCAGTGAATTCGGGACAGGGGTTAGCTCACCCCTCCACTTT.

The CDR3 here is CASSYNSNTEAFF. The DNA of the CDR3 is TGTGCCAGCAGTTACAACTCTAACACTGAAGCTTTCTTT. The chain carries TRBV6-5 and TRBJ1-1; D unclear. Trimming left V 2 bases short and J 2 bases short, with 6 bases between. This CDR3 region has 13 residues. CDR1 is MNHEY and CDR2 is SVGAGI in the germline V gene.

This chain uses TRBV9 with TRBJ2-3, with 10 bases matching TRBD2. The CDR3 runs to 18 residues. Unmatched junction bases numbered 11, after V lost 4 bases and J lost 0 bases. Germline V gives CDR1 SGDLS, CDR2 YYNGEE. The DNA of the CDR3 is TGTGCCAGCAGCCTCAGGTCTAGCGGGGGCCCAAGCACAGATACGCAGTATTTT. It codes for CASSLRSSGGPSTDTQYF.

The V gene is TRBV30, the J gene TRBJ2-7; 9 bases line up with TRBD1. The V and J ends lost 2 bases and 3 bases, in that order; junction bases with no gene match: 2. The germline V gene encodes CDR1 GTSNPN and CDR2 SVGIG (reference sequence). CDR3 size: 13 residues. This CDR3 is CAWSPGQGYEQYF. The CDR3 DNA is TGTGCCTGGAGTCCGGGACAGGGCTACGAGCAGTACTTC.

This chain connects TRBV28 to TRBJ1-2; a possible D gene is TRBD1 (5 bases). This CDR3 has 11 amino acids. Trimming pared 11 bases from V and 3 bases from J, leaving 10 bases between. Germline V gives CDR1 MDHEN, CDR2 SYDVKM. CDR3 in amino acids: CAAQVYYGYTF. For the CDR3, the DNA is TGTGCCGCACAGGTATACTATGGCTACACCTTC.

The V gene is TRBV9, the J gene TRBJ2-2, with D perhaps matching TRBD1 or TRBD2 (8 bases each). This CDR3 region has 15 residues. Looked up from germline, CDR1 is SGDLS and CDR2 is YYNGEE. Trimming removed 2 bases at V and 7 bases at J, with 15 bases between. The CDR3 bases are TGTGCCAGCAGCGTTGGACAGGGACTAGGCGGGGAGCTGTTTTTT. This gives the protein CASSVGQGLGGELFF. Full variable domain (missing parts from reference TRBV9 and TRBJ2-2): DSGVTQTPKHLITATGQRVTLRCSPRSGDLSVYWYQQSLDQGLQFLIQYYNGEERAKGNILERFSAQQFPDLHSELNLSSLELGDSALYFCASSVGQGLGGELFFGEGSRLTVL.

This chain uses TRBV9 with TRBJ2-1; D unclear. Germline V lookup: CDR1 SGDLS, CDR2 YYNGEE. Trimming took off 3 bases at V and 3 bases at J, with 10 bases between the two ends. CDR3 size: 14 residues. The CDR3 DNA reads TGTGCCAGCAGCGGACTTAATCTCTACAATGAGCAGTTCTTC. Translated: CASSGLNLYNEQFF.

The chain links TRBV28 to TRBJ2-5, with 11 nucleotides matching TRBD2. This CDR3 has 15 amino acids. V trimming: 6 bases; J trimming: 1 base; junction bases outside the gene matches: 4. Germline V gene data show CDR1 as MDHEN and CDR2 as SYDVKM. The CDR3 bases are TGTGCCAGCAGGACTAGCGGGGTCGCCCAAGAGACCCAGTACTTC. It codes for CASRTSGVAQETQYF. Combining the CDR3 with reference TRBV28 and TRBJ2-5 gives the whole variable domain DVKVTQSSRYLVKRTGEKVFLECVQDMDHENMFWYRQDPGLGLRLIYFSYDVKMKEKGDIPEGYSVSREKKERFSLILESASTNQTSMYLCASRTSGVAQETQYFGPGTRLLVL.